This T cell receptor beta chain emerged from a study of T cell changes during pregnancy in multiple sclerosis. Produced via immunoSEQ multiplex PCR; TCRdb's table is partial and in-frame only. This table has 35,000 to 45,000 clones, more than 85% appearing once. V lost 4 bases and J 6 bases, leaving 14 bases between the germline ends. The CDR3 spans 14 residues. Germline V gene sequence: CDR1 ENHRY, CDR2 SYGVKD. The sample was CD8+ T cells from peripheral blood mononuclear cells, taken in the first trimester of pregnancy. The chain uses TRBV10-3 and TRBJ2-3; D is possibly TRBD2 (7 bases). The receptor was isolated from a female donor with multiple sclerosis, enrolled in a pregnancy study. The CDR3 DNA reads TGTGCCATCAGTGTGGGGGGGCCCCAGGATACGCAGTATTTT. It is translated as CAISVGGPQDTQYF.